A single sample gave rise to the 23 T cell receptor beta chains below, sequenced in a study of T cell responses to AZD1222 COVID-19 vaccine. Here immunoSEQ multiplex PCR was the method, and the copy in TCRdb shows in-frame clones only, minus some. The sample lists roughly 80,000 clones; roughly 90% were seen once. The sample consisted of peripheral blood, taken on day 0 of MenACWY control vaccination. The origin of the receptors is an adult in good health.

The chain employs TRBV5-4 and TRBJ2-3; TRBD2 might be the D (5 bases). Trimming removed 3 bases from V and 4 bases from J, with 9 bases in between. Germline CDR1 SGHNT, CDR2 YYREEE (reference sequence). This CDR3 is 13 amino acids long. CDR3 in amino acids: CASSWEWSDTQYF. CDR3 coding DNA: TGTGCCAGCAGCTGGGAGTGGTCAGATACGCAGTATTTT.

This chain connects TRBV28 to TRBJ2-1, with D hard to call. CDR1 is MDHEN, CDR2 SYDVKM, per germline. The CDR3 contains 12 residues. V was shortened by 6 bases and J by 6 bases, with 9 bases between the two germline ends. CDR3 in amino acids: CASSLTGNEQFF. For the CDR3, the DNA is TGTGCCAGCAGCCTGACTGGCAATGAGCAGTTCTTC. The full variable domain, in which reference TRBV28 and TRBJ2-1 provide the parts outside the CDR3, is DVKVTQSSRYLVKRTGEKVFLECVQDMDHENMFWYRQDPGLGLRLIYFSYDVKMKEKGDIPEGYSVSREKKERFSLILESASTNQTSMYLCASSLTGNEQFFGPGTRLTVL.

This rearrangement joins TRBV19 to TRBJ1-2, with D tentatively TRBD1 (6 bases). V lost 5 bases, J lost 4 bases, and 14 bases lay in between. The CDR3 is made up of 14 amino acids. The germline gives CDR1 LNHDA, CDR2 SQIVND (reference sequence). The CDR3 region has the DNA TGTGCCAGTAGTCAGGGGCTCGGCCTCTATGGCTACACCTTC. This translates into CASSQGLGLYGYTF. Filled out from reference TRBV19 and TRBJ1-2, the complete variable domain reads DGGITQSPKYLFRKEGQNVTLSCEQNLNHDAMYWYRQDPGQGLRLIYYSQIVNDFQKGDIAEGYSVSREKKESFPLTVTSAQKNPTAFYLCASSQGLGLYGYTFGSGTRLTVV.

CDR3 nucleotide sequence: TGTGCCAGCAGCGAGAGACAGGGCATGAACACTGAAGCTTTCTTT. The encoded protein is CASSERQGMNTEAFF. J is TRBJ1-1 and V is TRBV9, with 7 bases identical to TRBD1. Germline CDR1 is SGDLS and CDR2 is YYNGEE. The V segment lost 3 bases and the J segment 0 bases; nucleotides outside the gene matches: 5. The CDR3 contains 15 residues.

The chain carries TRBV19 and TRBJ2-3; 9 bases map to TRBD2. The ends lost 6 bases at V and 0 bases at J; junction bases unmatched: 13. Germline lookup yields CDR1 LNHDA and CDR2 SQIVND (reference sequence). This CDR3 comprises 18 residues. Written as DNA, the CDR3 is TGTGCCAGTAGCTATCGCCTAGCGGGATCTACGAGCACAGATACGCAGTATTTT. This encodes CASSYRLAGSTSTDTQYF.

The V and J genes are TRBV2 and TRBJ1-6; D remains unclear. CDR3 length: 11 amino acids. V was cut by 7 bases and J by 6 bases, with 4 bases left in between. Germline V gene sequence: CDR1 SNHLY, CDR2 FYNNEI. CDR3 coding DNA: TGTGCCAGCAAATCTAATTCACCCCTCCACTTT. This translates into CASKSNSPLHF.

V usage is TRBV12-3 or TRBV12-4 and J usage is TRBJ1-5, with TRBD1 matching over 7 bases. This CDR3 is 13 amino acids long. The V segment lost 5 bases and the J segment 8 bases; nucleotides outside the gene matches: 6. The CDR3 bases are TGTGCCAGCAGTGGGGCAGGGGGAAAGCCCCAGCATTTT. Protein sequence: CASSGAGGKPQHF.

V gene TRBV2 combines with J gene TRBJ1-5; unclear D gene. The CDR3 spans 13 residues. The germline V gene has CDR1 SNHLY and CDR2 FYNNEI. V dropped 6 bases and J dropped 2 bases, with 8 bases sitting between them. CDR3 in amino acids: CASRAGGNQPQHF. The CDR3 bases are TGTGCCAGCAGGGCAGGTGGCAATCAGCCCCAGCATTTT.

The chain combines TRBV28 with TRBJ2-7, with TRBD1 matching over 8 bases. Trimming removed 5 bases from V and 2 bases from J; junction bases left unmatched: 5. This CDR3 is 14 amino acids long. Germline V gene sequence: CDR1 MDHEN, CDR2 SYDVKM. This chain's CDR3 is CASSLSDRAYEQYF. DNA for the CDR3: TGTGCCAGCAGTCTTTCGGACAGGGCCTACGAGCAGTACTTC.

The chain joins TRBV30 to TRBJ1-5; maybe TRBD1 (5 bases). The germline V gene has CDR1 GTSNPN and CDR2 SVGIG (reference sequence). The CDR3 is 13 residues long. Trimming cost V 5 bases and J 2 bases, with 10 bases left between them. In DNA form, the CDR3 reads TGTGCCTGGCGCGCGGGGGGCAATCAGCCCCAGCATTTT. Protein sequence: CAWRAGGNQPQHF.

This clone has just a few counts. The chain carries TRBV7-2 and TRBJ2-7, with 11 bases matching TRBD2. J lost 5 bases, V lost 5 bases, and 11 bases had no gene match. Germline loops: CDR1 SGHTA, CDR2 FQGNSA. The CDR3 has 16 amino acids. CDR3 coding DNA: TGTGCCAGCAGCACGACTAGCGGGATGGATCAGCACGAGCAGTACTTC. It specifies CASSTTSGMDQHEQYF.

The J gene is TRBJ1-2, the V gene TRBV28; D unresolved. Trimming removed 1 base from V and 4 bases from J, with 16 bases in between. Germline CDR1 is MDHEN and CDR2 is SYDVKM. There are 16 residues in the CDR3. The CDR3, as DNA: TGTGCCAGCAGTTTATCCACGATTCAGGAGAGCTATGGCTACACCTTC. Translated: CASSLSTIQESYGYTF.

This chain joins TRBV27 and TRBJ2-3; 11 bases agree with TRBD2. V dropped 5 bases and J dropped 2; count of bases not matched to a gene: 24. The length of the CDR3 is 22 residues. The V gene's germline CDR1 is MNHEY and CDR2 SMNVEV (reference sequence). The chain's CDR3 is CASSRMRGTSGIPSGTTDTQYF. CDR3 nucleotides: TGTGCCAGCAGTCGGATGAGAGGGACTAGCGGAATCCCTTCGGGGACCACAGATACGCAGTATTTT.

DNA of the CDR3: TGTGCCAGCAGCGGATTCGACGGGAGGGCCAGAGAGACCCAGTACTTC. Residues: CASSGFDGRARETQYF. The chain couples TRBV9 to TRBJ2-5, with 8 positions matching TRBD2. V was pared by 3 bases and J by 4 bases, with 11 bases of the junction left unmatched. The CDR3 loop spans 16 amino acids. Germline values: CDR1 SGDLS, CDR2 YYNGEE.

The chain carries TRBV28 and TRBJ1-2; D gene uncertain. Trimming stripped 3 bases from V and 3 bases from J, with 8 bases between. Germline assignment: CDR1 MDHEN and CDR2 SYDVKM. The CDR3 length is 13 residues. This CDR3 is CASSFNGYYGYTF. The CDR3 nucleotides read TGTGCCAGCAGTTTCAACGGTTACTATGGCTACACCTTC.

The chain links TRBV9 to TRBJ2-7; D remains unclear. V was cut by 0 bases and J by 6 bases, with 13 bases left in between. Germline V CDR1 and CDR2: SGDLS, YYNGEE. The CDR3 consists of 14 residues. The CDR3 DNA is TGTGCCAGCAGCGTAGGGCTGGCGAGTACCGAGCAGTACTTC. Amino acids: CASSVGLASTEQYF.

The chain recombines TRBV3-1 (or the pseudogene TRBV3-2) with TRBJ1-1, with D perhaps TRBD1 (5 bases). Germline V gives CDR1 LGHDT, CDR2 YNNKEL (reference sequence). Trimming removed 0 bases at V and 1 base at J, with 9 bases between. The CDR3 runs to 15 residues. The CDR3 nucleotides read TGTGCCAGCAGCCAAGATGGCACAGGGAACACTGAAGCTTTCTTT. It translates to CASSQDGTGNTEAFF.

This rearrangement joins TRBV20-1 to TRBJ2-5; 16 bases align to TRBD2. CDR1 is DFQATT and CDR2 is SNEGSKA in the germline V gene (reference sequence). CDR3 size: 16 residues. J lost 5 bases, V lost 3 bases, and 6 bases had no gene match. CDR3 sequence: CSASTGLAGGWETQYF. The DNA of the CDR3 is TGCAGTGCTAGTACGGGACTAGCGGGAGGGTGGGAGACCCAGTACTTC.

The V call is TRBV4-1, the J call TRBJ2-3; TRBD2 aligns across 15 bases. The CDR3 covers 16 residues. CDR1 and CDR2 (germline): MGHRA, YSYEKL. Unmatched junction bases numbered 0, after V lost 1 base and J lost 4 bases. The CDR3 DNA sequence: TGCGCCAGCAGCCAAGGGACTAGCGGGAGGGCAGATACGCAGTATTTT. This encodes CASSQGTSGRADTQYF.

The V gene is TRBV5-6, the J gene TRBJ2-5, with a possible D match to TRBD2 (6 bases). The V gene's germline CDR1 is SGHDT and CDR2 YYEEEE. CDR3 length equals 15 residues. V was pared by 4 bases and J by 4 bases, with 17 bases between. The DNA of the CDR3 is TGTGCCAGCAGCACGGCGGGAATGGGTAGAGAGACCCAGTACTTC. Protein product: CASSTAGMGRETQYF.

The CDR3 loop reads CASMNERLAVGRRELFF. The CDR3 DNA reads as TGTGCCAGCATGAATGAAAGACTAGCGGTTGGACGGAGGGAGCTGTTTTTT. The chain is built from TRBV11-2 and TRBJ2-2; TRBD2 aligns across 9 bases. CDR1 is SGHAT, CDR2 FQNNGV, per germline. The V gene end was trimmed by 7 bases and the J gene end by 9 bases; junction bases not matched to a gene: 18. The CDR3 contains 17 residues.

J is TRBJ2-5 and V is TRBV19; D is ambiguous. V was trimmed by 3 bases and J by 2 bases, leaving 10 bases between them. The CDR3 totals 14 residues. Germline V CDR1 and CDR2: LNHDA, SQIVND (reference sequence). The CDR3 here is CASSIPADQETQYF. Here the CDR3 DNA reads TGTGCCAGTAGTATCCCGGCCGATCAAGAGACCCAGTACTTC.

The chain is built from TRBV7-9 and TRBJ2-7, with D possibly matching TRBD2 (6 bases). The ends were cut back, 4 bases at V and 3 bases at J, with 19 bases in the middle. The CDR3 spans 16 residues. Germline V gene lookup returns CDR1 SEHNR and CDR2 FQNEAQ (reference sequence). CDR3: CASSSPGWNGGYEQYF. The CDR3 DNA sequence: TGTGCCAGCAGCTCACCCGGGTGGAACGGGGGCTACGAGCAGTACTTC.